A single sample gave rise to the 9 T cell receptor beta chains below, sequenced in a study of cytomegalovirus exposure and HLA in healthy donors. The PCR employed 60 Vbeta primers together with 13 Jbeta primers. Here immunoSEQ multiplex PCR was the method, and the copy in TCRdb shows in-frame clones only, minus some. The sample yields under 170,000 clones, 75% to 85% seen once. The sequenced sample was PBMCs. These receptors came from a man aged 45 to 65 in good health and CMV-seropositive.

This clone has a handful of counts. The chain joins TRBV27 to TRBJ1-2; 11 bases are shared with TRBD1. Unmatched junction bases numbered 6, after V lost 5 bases and J lost 7 bases. There are 14 residues in the CDR3. CDR1 and CDR2 from the germline V gene are MNHEY and SMNVEV (reference sequence). The CDR3 is CASSQDRGPRGYTF. The CDR3 coding sequence is TGTGCCAGCAGTCAGGACAGGGGGCCCCGTGGCTACACCTTC.

As regards this clone: Germline and junction disagree at one end, which may indicate a read error. Other DNA sequences in the same sample also yield this CDR3. V usage is TRBV2 and J usage is TRBJ2-7, with TRBD1 matching over 9 bases. The CDR3 has 14 amino acids. The germline gives CDR1 SNHLY, CDR2 FYNNEI. The CDR3 nucleotides are TGTGCCAGCACGGGACAGGGCATGGCCTACGAACAGTACTTC. As protein: CASTGQGMAYEQYF. Full variable domain (rest looked up from reference TRBV2 and TRBJ2-7): EPEVTQTPSHQVTQMGQEVILRCVPISNHLYFYWYRQILGQKVEFLVSFYNNEISEKSEIFDDQFSVERPDGSNFTLKIRSTKLEDSAMYFCASTGQGMAYEQYFGPGTRLTVT.

This chain joins TRBV5-8 and TRBJ2-7, with D possibly TRBD2 on 5 matching bases. Germline V gene sequence: CDR1 SGHTS, CDR2 YDEGEE. The length of the CDR3 is 12 residues. Deletions cut 4 bases from V and 4 bases from J, with 9 bases between. DNA for the CDR3: TGTGCCAGCAGCCTCGGGGTATACGAGCAGTACTTC. Protein sequence: CASSLGVYEQYF. The whole variable domain, remainder taken from reference TRBV5-8 and TRBJ2-7, is EAGVTQSPTHLIKTRGQQATLRCSPISGHTSVYWYQQALGLGLQFLLWYDEGEERNRGNFPPRFSGRQFPNYSSELNVNALELEDSALYLCASSLGVYEQYFGPGTRLTVT.

This clone was recorded a few times. The gene calls are TRBV7-2 and TRBJ1-2; weak D call: TRBD1 (5 bases). This CDR3 region has 14 residues. CDR1 and CDR2 from the germline V gene are SGHTA and FQGNSA. The germline V and J ends were trimmed by 3 bases and 4 bases, with 12 bases remaining between them. This chain's CDR3 is CASSFTAGPYGYTF. The CDR3 coding sequence is TGTGCCAGCAGCTTTACGGCAGGGCCCTATGGCTACACCTTC.

This clone was picked up a small number of times. The chain uses TRBV5-1 and TRBJ2-1; 7 nucleotides match TRBD2. Germline V gene data show CDR1 as SGHRS and CDR2 as YFSETQ. With V trimmed by 2 bases and J by 6 bases, 2 bases remained unmatched. CDR3 length equals 13 residues. The CDR3 loop reads CASSFTGGNEQFF. CDR3 coding DNA: TGCGCCAGCAGCTTCACGGGAGGCAATGAGCAGTTCTTC.

J is TRBJ1-2 and V is TRBV7-2; D unclear. CDR3 size: 15 residues. V lost 5 bases and J 4 bases, leaving 17 bases between the germline ends. The germline V gene has CDR1 SGHTA and CDR2 FQGNSA. The CDR3 DNA follows: TGTGCCAGCAGCGGTGGCGGGCCTTCTATCTATGGCTACACCTTC. Residues: CASSGGGPSIYGYTF.

This clone was observed a handful of times. V and J are TRBV2 and TRBJ1-3, with unresolved D. The CDR3 extends over 13 amino acids. V dropped 8 bases and J dropped 6 bases, with 14 bases sitting between them. The germline V gene encodes CDR1 SNHLY and CDR2 FYNNEI. This CDR3 reads CASGEGRENTIYF. CDR3 in DNA: TGTGCCAGCGGAGAGGGAAGAGAAAACACCATATATTTT. Combining the CDR3 with reference TRBV2 and TRBJ1-3 gives the whole variable domain EPEVTQTPSHQVTQMGQEVILRCVPISNHLYFYWYRQILGQKVEFLVSFYNNEISEKSEIFDDQFSVERPDGSNFTLKIRSTKLEDSAMYFCASGEGRENTIYFGEGSWLTVV.

V is TRBV11-2 and J is TRBJ1-1; 11 nucleotides match TRBD1. CDR1 and CDR2 (germline): SGHAT, FQNNGV. V gave up 6 bases and J gave up 11 bases; unmatched junction bases: 17. The CDR3 is made up of 16 amino acids. CDR3 in DNA: TGTGCCAGCAGTCCCGGCGGCGGGGGGACAGGGGGTAAGGCTTTCTTT. It codes for CASSPGGGGTGGKAFF.

With regard to this clone: At one end, the junction sequence differs from germline, possibly due to a read error. This sequence joins TRBV7-7 and TRBJ2-5; the D gene is possibly TRBD1 (6 bases). The DNA end lines up better with TRBJ2-7; the J call may be wrong. Germline CDR1 is SSHAT and CDR2 is FNYEAQ (reference sequence). CDR3 length equals 13 residues. The CDR3 spells CASSVQQGYEQYF. The CDR3 nucleotides are TGTGCTAGCAGCGTACAACAGGGCTACGAGCAGTACTTC.